This note documents a single T cell receptor (beta chain) sequence. Its antigen remains unknown. Sequence at one end of the junction differs from germline and may be a read error. Additional DNA sequences in this sample encode the identical CDR3. This entry belongs to a study of T cells in women clearing cervical HPV infection. As for the study in general: Women with histologically confirmed HPV16-related CIN3 or worse, 2 with invasive cancer, served as cases. Study-wide points: CIN3+ cases had significantly higher TCR repertoire richness than controls, but evenness did not differ.

Sequencing used immunoSEQ multiplex PCR; TCRdb keeps in-frame clones, though not all of them. Here the sample table reports about 24,000 clones. The specimen was blood buffy coat. The clonotype comes from a woman between 18 and 70 years old with a cervical HPV16 infection that either progressed to CIN3+ or cleared (not recorded which).

The CDR3 region is CASSLGGYGNTIYF. The sequenced CDR3 bases are TGTGCCAGCAGCTTGGGGGGGTACGGAAACACA. This chain joins TRBV11-2 and TRBJ1-3, with a tentative D call TRBD1 (5 bases). The read finishes 3 residues shy of the CDR3 end, and the germline J gene is used to complete it. The CDR3 loop spans 14 amino acids. Germline values: CDR1 SGHAT, CDR2 FQNNGV.